This T cell receptor beta chain was documented in a study of radiation and T cells in renal cell carcinoma. The V gene's germline CDR1 is SGHTA and CDR2 FQGNSA. The trim removed 5 bases at V and 3 bases at J, leaving 7 bases unmatched. The CDR3 length is 14 residues. Some clones are missing from TCRdb's copy, which holds only in-frame ones; the method was immunoSEQ multiplex PCR. The sample includes about 100,000 clones, around 83% of them seen just once. The time point is: blood 4 weeks post-SBRT, at nephrectomy. The treatment here: 15 Gy SBRT to primary tumor, nephrectomy 4 weeks later. Nephrectomy followed 15 Gy stereotactic body radiation by 4 weeks. Blood was sampled at baseline, 2 weeks and 4 weeks after SBRT.

The sequence was collected from a man in his 60s with renal cell carcinoma. Sequences were derived from blood, sampled from a patient whose treatment included radiotherapy and nephrectomy. V gene TRBV7-2 combines with J gene TRBJ2-7; 7 nucleotides agree with TRBD1. The CDR3 region is CASSRRQGVYEQYF. Here the CDR3 DNA reads TGTGCCAGCAGCAGACGACAGGGAGTCTACGAGCAGTACTTC.